This TCR beta chain was observed in a study of cytomegalovirus exposure and HLA in healthy donors. Overall study context: Among over 300 genotyped donors, about 80% fell in the Caucasian-associated ancestry cluster. The study, taken as a whole, reports: CMV serostatus was the sole immune exposure information available. A few CMV-associated chains proved CMV antigen-specific in vitro. The majority of CMV-associated TCR beta chains were reported as apparently HLA-restricted in a later analysis.

V was cut by 6 bases and J by 4 bases, with 9 bases left in between. The germline V gene has CDR1 DFQATT and CDR2 SNEGSKA (reference sequence). The CDR3 runs to 11 residues. The PCR made use of 60 Vbeta and 13 Jbeta primers. Here immunoSEQ multiplex PCR was the method, and the copy in TCRdb shows in-frame clones only, minus some. The sample records around 130,000 clones, over 75% being singletons. To note about this clone: Its antigen is currently unknown.

The sample taken for sequencing was PBMCs. This receptor was obtained from a woman aged 18-29 years in good health and CMV-seronegative. The chain is built from TRBV20-1 and TRBJ1-1; possible D gene TRBD1, 5 bases. This chain's CDR3 is CSARVGTEAFF. The CDR3 DNA sequence: TGCAGTGCCAGGGTGGGCACTGAAGCTTTCTTT.